The clone carrying this TCR beta chain was found a few times. The protocol was immunoSEQ multiplex PCR, while the TCRdb copy is restricted to in-frame clones and leaves out a portion. The sample holds about 330,000 clones, over 80% seen once. The sample comes from a study of blood T cell repertoires in COVID-19. Participants came from fewer than 25 US areas, aged about 18 to 95 years. In assigning cohorts, the study relied on participant-reported clinical history. The TCR comes from a man aged 30 to 45 who had recovered from COVID-19. The sequenced sample consisted of PBMCs or T cells enriched from blood (not recorded which).

CDR3 amino acids: CASSRGQGALGYTF. The CDR3 DNA sequence: TGTGCCAGCAGCCGGGGACAGGGGGCGCTTGGCTACACCTTC. V gene TRBV11-2 combines with J gene TRBJ1-2, with 12 bases fitting TRBD1. The CDR3 runs to 14 residues. The V gene end was trimmed by 5 bases and the J gene end by 7 bases; junction bases not matched to a gene: 5. Germline loops: CDR1 SGHAT, CDR2 FQNNGV. Full variable domain (missing parts from reference TRBV11-2 and TRBJ1-2): EAGVAQSPRYKIIEKRQSVAFWCNPISGHATLYWYQQILGQGPKLLIQFQNNGVVDDSQLPKDRFSAERLKGVDSTLKIQPAKLEDSAVYLCASSRGQGALGYTFGSGTRLTVV.